Listed below are T cell receptor beta chains from one sample, sequenced in a study of blood T cell repertoires in COVID-19. Sequencing was performed with immunoSEQ multiplex PCR; in TCRdb, only in-frame clones are kept and a portion is missing. Of 100,000 to 150,000 clones detected, 86% appear once; the ten largest clones hold about an eighth. Sequenced input: peripheral blood. Every receptor here comes from a woman aged 70-85 years with COVID-19, enrolled during active disease. CDR3s include the opening cysteine and the closing phenylalanine or tryptophan. D genes are given only for firm matches. The size entry is marked missing in some rows and otherwise reads once, few, many or a size class.

v_gene: TRBV27
abundance: -
j_gene: TRBJ2-1
d_gene: -
CDR3aa: CASSSFGTPGRNEQFF
CDR3nt: TGTGCCAGCAGTTCCTTCGGGACTCCAGGGAGGAATGAGCAGTTCTTC

v_gene: TRBV19
abundance: -
j_gene: TRBJ1-3
d_gene: -
CDR3aa: CASGSFWGGDSGNTIYF
CDR3nt: TGTGCCAGTGGCTCTTTTTGGGGCGGAGACTCTGGAAACACCATATATTTT

v_gene: TRBV15
abundance: -
j_gene: TRBJ1-2
d_gene: TRBD1
CDR3aa: CATSIADRGSNYGYTF
CDR3nt: TGTGCCACCAGCATAGCGGACAGGGGTTCTAACTATGGCTACACCTTC

v_gene: TRBV4-2
abundance: few
j_gene: TRBJ1-4
d_gene: TRBD1
CDR3aa: CASSQIRQGLTNEKLFF
CDR3nt: TGTGCCAGCAGCCAGATTCGACAGGGACTAACTAATGAAAAACTGTTTTTT

v_gene: TRBV5-6
abundance: -
j_gene: TRBJ2-3
d_gene: -
CDR3aa: CASSFRGGTTDTQYF
CDR3nt: TGTGCCAGCAGCTTCAGGGGAGGGACCACAGATACGCAGTATTTT

v_gene: TRBV10-3
abundance: -
j_gene: TRBJ1-2
d_gene: TRBD1
CDR3aa: CAISPGQDQIYRYGYTF
CDR3nt: TGTGCCATCAGCCCGGGACAGGACCAGATATACCGCTATGGCTACACCTTC

v_gene: TRBV24-1
abundance: -
j_gene: TRBJ1-4
d_gene: -
CDR3aa: CATSAPGLNEKLFF
CDR3nt: TGTGCCACCAGTGCCCCCGGACTTAATGAAAAACTGTTTTTT

v_gene: TRBV7-9
abundance: -
j_gene: TRBJ2-7
d_gene: TRBD2
CDR3aa: CASSPWSRGSNYEQYF
CDR3nt: TGTGCCAGCAGCCCCTGGTCTCGCGGGAGTAACTACGAGCAGTACTTC

v_gene: TRBV18
abundance: -
j_gene: TRBJ1-6
d_gene: -
CDR3aa: CASSPRTGNFGDNSPLHF
CDR3nt: TGTGCCAGCTCACCACGCACAGGGAATTTTGGAGATAATTCACCCCTCCACTTT

v_gene: TRBV5-4
abundance: once
j_gene: TRBJ2-3
d_gene: TRBD2
CDR3aa: CASSWSGGSDTQYF
CDR3nt: TGTGCCAGCAGCTGGTCGGGGGGATCAGATACGCAGTATTTT

v_gene: TRBV3-1/TRBV3-2
abundance: -
j_gene: TRBJ1-1
d_gene: TRBD1
CDR3aa: CASSRQGTTEAFF
CDR3nt: TGTGCCAGCAGCCGACAGGGAACCACTGAAGCTTTCTTT

v_gene: TRBV10-2
abundance: -
j_gene: TRBJ1-1
d_gene: -
CDR3aa: CAIATREGTEAFF
CDR3nt: TGCGCCATTGCGACAAGGGAGGGGACTGAAGCTTTCTTT

v_gene: TRBV11-2
abundance: -
j_gene: TRBJ2-7
d_gene: -
CDR3aa: CASRAGPSYEQYF
CDR3nt: TGTGCCAGCAGGGCGGGACCTTCCTACGAGCAGTACTTC

v_gene: TRBV28
abundance: -
j_gene: TRBJ2-1
d_gene: -
CDR3aa: CASTPPGYNEQFF
CDR3nt: TGTGCCAGCACCCCCCCAGGTTACAATGAGCAGTTCTTC

v_gene: TRBV30
abundance: -
j_gene: TRBJ1-4
d_gene: -
CDR3aa: CAWRQGFNEKLFF
CDR3nt: TGTGCCTGGAGACAGGGCTTTAATGAAAAACTGTTTTTT

v_gene: TRBV28
abundance: -
j_gene: TRBJ2-3
d_gene: -
CDR3aa: CASSLPGSGTDTQYF
CDR3nt: TGTGCCAGCAGTTTGCCGGGTTCGGGCACAGATACGCAGTATTTT

v_gene: TRBV5-1
abundance: -
j_gene: TRBJ2-3
d_gene: TRBD2
CDR3aa: CASSLVLGGNTDTQYF
CDR3nt: TGCGCCAGCAGCTTGGTTTTGGGGGGGAACACAGATACGCAGTATTTT

v_gene: TRBV18
abundance: -
j_gene: TRBJ2-1
d_gene: TRBD2
CDR3aa: CASSPTGLAVYNEQFF
CDR3nt: TGTGCCAGCTCACCAACGGGACTAGCGGTCTACAATGAGCAGTTCTTC

v_gene: TRBV6-5
abundance: once
j_gene: TRBJ2-5
d_gene: TRBD1
CDR3aa: CASRWDSTAKSTQYF
CDR3nt: TGTGCCAGCAGGTGGGACAGCACCGCCAAGAGTACCCAGTACTTC

v_gene: TRBV6-5
abundance: -
j_gene: TRBJ1-2
d_gene: -
CDR3aa: CASSGNRFNYGYTF
CDR3nt: TGTGCCAGCAGCGGCAACAGATTTAACTATGGCTACACCTTC

v_gene: TRBV4-1
abundance: -
j_gene: TRBJ2-3
d_gene: -
CDR3aa: CASSQVQSADTQYF
CDR3nt: TGCGCCAGCAGCCAAGTACAGTCAGCCGATACGCAGTATTTT

v_gene: TRBV19
abundance: -
j_gene: TRBJ1-4
d_gene: TRBD1
CDR3aa: CASSTGTGRGEKLFF
CDR3nt: TGTGCCAGTAGTACTGGGACAGGCCGTGGGGAAAAACTGTTTTTT

v_gene: TRBV6-5
abundance: -
j_gene: TRBJ1-5
d_gene: TRBD1
CDR3aa: CASRGQGRQPQHF
CDR3nt: TGTGCCAGCAGAGGACAGGGAAGACAGCCCCAGCATTTT

v_gene: TRBV9
abundance: few
j_gene: TRBJ1-2
d_gene: TRBD1
CDR3aa: CASSPRGTGGLAAKNYGYTF
CDR3nt: TGTGCCAGCAGCCCCCGAGGGACAGGGGGCCTCGCGGCTAAGAACTATGGCTACACCTTC

v_gene: TRBV28
abundance: -
j_gene: TRBJ1-2
d_gene: TRBD1
CDR3aa: CASSLGGTGGASGYTF
CDR3nt: TGTGCCAGCAGCCTTGGGGGGACAGGGGGCGCGTCTGGCTACACCTTC

v_gene: TRBV13
abundance: -
j_gene: TRBJ2-2
d_gene: -
CDR3aa: CASTSVRGGNTGELFF
CDR3nt: TGTGCCAGCACTTCGGTACGAGGAGGAAACACCGGGGAGCTGTTTTTT

v_gene: TRBV18
abundance: -
j_gene: TRBJ2-1
d_gene: TRBD1
CDR3aa: CASSPFHYGQGAGEQFF
CDR3nt: TGTGCCAGCTCACCCTTCCACTACGGACAGGGGGCGGGTGAGCAGTTCTTC

v_gene: TRBV5-1
abundance: -
j_gene: TRBJ1-1
d_gene: TRBD1
CDR3aa: CASRHSWQGDTEAFF
CDR3nt: TGCGCCAGCAGGCACAGTTGGCAGGGGGACACTGAAGCTTTCTTT

v_gene: TRBV12-3/TRBV12-4
abundance: -
j_gene: TRBJ1-2
d_gene: -
CDR3aa: CASSLDDRVGYTF
CDR3nt: TGTGCCAGCAGTTTAGACGATCGAGTAGGCTACACCTTC

v_gene: TRBV5-1
abundance: -
j_gene: TRBJ2-2
d_gene: -
CDR3aa: CASSAGIDPRGGELFF
CDR3nt: TGCGCCAGCAGCGCGGGAATAGACCCAAGGGGCGGGGAGCTGTTTTTT

v_gene: TRBV3-1/TRBV3-2
abundance: -
j_gene: TRBJ1-3
d_gene: -
CDR3aa: CASSQGSGGNTIYF
CDR3nt: TGTGCCAGCAGCCAGGGTTCGGGGGGAAACACCATATATTTT

v_gene: TRBV5-6
abundance: once
j_gene: TRBJ1-5
d_gene: -
CDR3aa: CASSLRGTQGGVQPQHF
CDR3nt: TGTGCCAGCAGCTTGAGGGGCACGCAGGGTGGGGTGCAGCCCCAGCATTTT

v_gene: TRBV28
abundance: -
j_gene: TRBJ1-5
d_gene: -
CDR3aa: CASHVGDQPQHF
CDR3nt: TGTGCCAGTCACGTAGGGGATCAGCCCCAGCATTTT

v_gene: TRBV7-3
abundance: -
j_gene: TRBJ1-1
d_gene: -
CDR3aa: CASSLFPTMNTEAFF
CDR3nt: TGTGCCAGCAGCTTATTCCCGACTATGAACACTGAAGCTTTCTTT

v_gene: TRBV6-1
abundance: -
j_gene: TRBJ1-4
d_gene: TRBD1
CDR3aa: CASSERTGYEKLFF
CDR3nt: TGTGCCAGCAGTGAAAGGACAGGTTATGAAAAACTGTTTTTT

v_gene: TRBV5-1
abundance: -
j_gene: TRBJ1-4
d_gene: -
CDR3aa: CASSLAAQGGEKLFF
CDR3nt: TGCGCCAGCAGCTTGGCGGCACAGGGTGGTGAAAAACTGTTTTTT

v_gene: TRBV15
abundance: -
j_gene: TRBJ1-5
d_gene: -
CDR3aa: CATSRGRQGNQPQHF
CDR3nt: TGTGCCACCAGCAGAGGCAGACAGGGCAATCAGCCCCAGCATTTT

v_gene: TRBV27
abundance: -
j_gene: TRBJ1-2
d_gene: TRBD1
CDR3aa: CASSLQTGGSRGYTF
CDR3nt: TGTGCCAGCAGTTTACAGACAGGGGGCTCTAGGGGCTACACCTTC

v_gene: TRBV27
abundance: -
j_gene: TRBJ2-1
d_gene: TRBD1
CDR3aa: CASSLSEGAKFF
CDR3nt: TGTGCCAGCAGTTTATCCGAGGGGGCGAAGTTCTTC

v_gene: TRBV2
abundance: -
j_gene: TRBJ1-1
d_gene: -
CDR3aa: CASSVGVYTEAFF
CDR3nt: TGTGCCAGCAGTGTAGGGGTTTACACTGAAGCTTTCTTT

v_gene: TRBV28
abundance: -
j_gene: TRBJ1-5
d_gene: -
CDR3aa: CASSDIKEWVNQPQHF
CDR3nt: TGTGCCAGCAGTGATATAAAGGAGTGGGTAAATCAGCCCCAGCATTTT

v_gene: TRBV7-9
abundance: -
j_gene: TRBJ1-1
d_gene: -
CDR3aa: CASSLGGVETEAFF
CDR3nt: TGTGCCAGCAGCTTAGGGGGGGTGGAAACTGAAGCTTTCTTT

v_gene: TRBV9
abundance: -
j_gene: TRBJ2-1
d_gene: TRBD1
CDR3aa: CASSATGRSSYNEQFF
CDR3nt: TGTGCCAGCAGCGCGACAGGGCGAAGCTCCTACAATGAGCAGTTCTTC

v_gene: TRBV21-1
abundance: few
j_gene: TRBJ2-2
d_gene: -
CDR3aa: CASSKVGLAGGFHTGELFF
CDR3nt: TGTGCCAGCAGCAAAGTGGGACTAGCGGGGGGCTTCCACACCGGGGAGCTGTTTTTT

v_gene: TRBV10-3
abundance: -
j_gene: TRBJ2-3
d_gene: TRBD2
CDR3aa: CATTSGEGDTQYF
CDR3nt: TGTGCCACGACTAGCGGGGAGGGTGATACGCAGTATTTT

v_gene: TRBV6-2/TRBV6-3
abundance: -
j_gene: TRBJ2-1
d_gene: TRBD2
CDR3aa: CASSLAGGLVNEQFF
CDR3nt: TGTGCCAGCAGTTTAGCGGGGGGGCTAGTGAATGAGCAGTTCTTC

v_gene: TRBV10-3
abundance: -
j_gene: TRBJ2-1
d_gene: TRBD2
CDR3aa: CAISGGGGASGNEQFF
CDR3nt: TGTGCCATCAGTGGAGGCGGGGGGGCCTCGGGCAATGAGCAGTTCTTC

v_gene: TRBV2
abundance: once
j_gene: TRBJ2-3
d_gene: -
CDR3aa: CASNPSGRSTDTQYF
CDR3nt: TGTGCCAGCAACCCGTCAGGAAGAAGCACAGATACGCAGTATTTT

v_gene: TRBV4-1
abundance: -
j_gene: TRBJ1-2
d_gene: TRBD1
CDR3aa: CASSPAGTVRYGYTF
CDR3nt: TGCGCCAGCAGCCCAGCTGGGACAGTACGCTATGGCTACACCTTC

v_gene: TRBV7-2
abundance: -
j_gene: TRBJ2-7
d_gene: -
CDR3aa: CASSLVGGRPFYEQYF
CDR3nt: TGTGCCAGCAGCTTAGTAGGAGGCCGTCCTTTTTACGAGCAGTACTTC

v_gene: TRBV5-1
abundance: -
j_gene: TRBJ2-5
d_gene: TRBD1
CDR3aa: CASSRRTGDSETQYF
CDR3nt: TGCGCCAGCAGCAGAAGGACAGGGGATTCAGAGACCCAGTACTTC

v_gene: TRBV7-6
abundance: once
j_gene: TRBJ2-6
d_gene: -
CDR3aa: CASSVVGGGANVLTF
CDR3nt: TGTGCCAGCAGCGTAGTTGGAGGTGGGGCCAACGTCCTGACTTTC

v_gene: TRBV19
abundance: -
j_gene: TRBJ1-1
d_gene: -
CDR3aa: CASSASGALVAFF
CDR3nt: TGTGCCAGTAGTGCCTCAGGGGCATTAGTAGCTTTCTTT